The 28 T cell receptor beta chains reported below all come from one sample, sequenced in a study of graft-versus-host responses after intestinal transplantation. Libraries were prepared by immunoSEQ multiplex PCR; TCRdb keeps only in-frame clonotypes and omits some of them. The sample includes approximately 19,000 clones, over 35% seen only once; the top ten take 0.9%. Sequences were derived from alloreactive CD4+ T cells from a mixed lymphocyte reaction culture, sampled before intestinal transplant. Indicated subset: CFSE-low proliferating T cells sorted from roughly six-day pre-transplant mixed lymphocyte reaction (GvH or HvG direction). All receptors come from a human patient who received an intestinal transplant.

The sample holds a few counts of this clone. The chain carries TRBV29-1 and TRBJ2-3; possible D gene TRBD2, 5 bases. The CDR3 spans 14 residues. With 3 bases removed from V and 4 bases from J, the gap between germline ends came to 14 bases. CDR1 SQVTM and CDR2 ANQGSEA come from the germline V gene. In DNA, the CDR3 is TGCAGCGTTGACCTAGCAAATGGGCCAGATACGCAGTATTTT. Translated: CSVDLANGPDTQYF.

This clone was seen a few times. V gene TRBV30 combines with J gene TRBJ1-2, with 8 bases aligning to TRBD1. Germline V gives CDR1 GTSNPN, CDR2 SVGIG (reference sequence). The trim removed 5 bases at V and 5 bases at J, leaving 10 bases unmatched. There are 14 residues in the CDR3. In nucleotides, the CDR3 is TGTGCCTGGGCTACCGACAGGGGTAGGTATGGCTACACCTTC. It is translated as CAWATDRGRYGYTF.

The chain joins TRBV2 to TRBJ2-5; tentatively, D is TRBD1 (5 bases). Germline V gene data show CDR1 as SNHLY and CDR2 as FYNNEI. With 6 bases removed from V and 5 bases from J, the gap between germline ends came to 13 bases. There are 13 residues in the CDR3. The CDR3 sequence: CASRPTVGETQYF. The CDR3 bases are TGTGCCAGCAGGCCGACAGTGGGGGAGACCCAGTACTTC.

The sample holds a few counts of this clone. This chain uses TRBV4-2 with TRBJ2-7; D is possibly TRBD1 (7 bases). V lost 1 base and J lost 6, with 10 bases in between. CDR3 length: 13 amino acids. Germline CDR1 is LGHNA and CDR2 is YNFKEQ. The CDR3 DNA reads TGTGCCAGCAGCCAAGGTCAGGGGGGCGAGCAGTACTTC. It is translated as CASSQGQGGEQYF.

The V call is TRBV12-5, the J call TRBJ2-5; D gene uncertain. The CDR3 spans 17 residues. CDR1 and CDR2 (germline): LGHNT, FRNRAP. The V gene lost 2 bases and the J gene lost 0 bases, with 16 bases spanning the gap. CDR3 in DNA: TGTGCTAGTGGTTTGCCCCGTATGTATGGCAACCAAGAGACCCAGTACTTC. It specifies CASGLPRMYGNQETQYF.

Regarding this clone: A read error may account for a junction end that differs from germline. The CDR3 DNA follows: TGTGTCAGCAGCACAACCCTTCCCAGAGCTCATGGCTACACCTTC. Encoded protein: CVSSTTLPRAHGYTF. The chain employs TRBV9 and TRBJ1-2; unclear D gene. Germline CDR1 is SGDLS and CDR2 is YYNGEE. The CDR3 sequence is 15 residues long.

This rearrangement joins TRBV4-1 to TRBJ2-2; D uncertain. The V gene's germline CDR1 is MGHRA and CDR2 YSYEKL. V was shortened by 2 bases and J by 7 bases, with 14 bases between the two germline ends. The CDR3 has 15 residues. In DNA, the CDR3 is TGCGCCAGCAGCCAAAATTCTAATCGAGGCGGGGAGCTGTTTTTT. Its protein product is CASSQNSNRGGELFF.

This clone was observed a few times. The CDR3 loop reads CATRQGANTGELFF. The CDR3 bases are TGTGCCACCAGACAGGGGGCGAACACCGGGGAGCTGTTTTTT. The V call is TRBV5-4, the J call TRBJ2-2; 9 bases agree with TRBD1. CDR1 and CDR2 from the germline V gene are SGHNT and YYREEE (reference sequence). There are 14 residues in the CDR3. V was pared by 9 bases and J by 0 bases, with 3 bases of the junction left unmatched.

The gene calls are TRBV12-2 and TRBJ2-3; the DNA was not used to check the table's D call, TRBD1. TRBV12-2 is a known pseudogene. The CDR3 is made up of 20 amino acids. Here the CDR3 DNA reads TGTGCAAGTCGCTTAGCCCGGGACAGGGACCTACCCCACGTCACAGATACGCAGTATTTT. Translated: CASRLARDRDLPHVTDTQYF.

The chain links TRBV20-1 to TRBJ2-5; no clear D. This CDR3 is 11 amino acids long. Trimming left V 1 base short and J 5 bases short, with 5 bases between. Looked up from germline, CDR1 is DFQATT and CDR2 is SNEGSKA (reference sequence). DNA for the CDR3: TGCAGTGCTAGAGCTATGGAGACCCAGTACTTC. This codes for CSARAMETQYF.

This chain links TRBV19 with TRBJ2-1, with D perhaps TRBD1 (5 bases). Per the germline V gene, CDR1 is LNHDA and CDR2 is SQIVND (reference sequence). CDR3 length: 13 residues. V lost 5 bases to trimming and J lost 8 bases, with 13 bases between them. The CDR3 loop reads CASSSQGGHEQFF. The CDR3 DNA reads as TGTGCCAGTAGTTCCCAGGGTGGCCATGAGCAGTTCTTC.

The chain carries TRBV7-6 and TRBJ2-5, with 10 bases fitting TRBD2. The V gene end was trimmed by 4 bases and the J gene end by 1 base; junction bases not matched to a gene: 3. Germline lookup yields CDR1 SGHVS and CDR2 FNYEAQ. The CDR3 is 15 amino acids. CDR3 protein: CASSSVAGGQETQYF. CDR3 sequence (DNA): TGTGCCAGCAGCTCCGTAGCGGGGGGCCAAGAGACCCAGTACTTC.

The chain is built from TRBV5-1 and TRBJ1-4; weak D call: TRBD1 (6 bases). Per germline, CDR1 SGHRS and CDR2 YFSETQ. CDR3 length: 15 residues. The germline V and J ends were trimmed by 4 bases and 8 bases, with 18 bases remaining between them. CDR3 DNA: TGCGCCAGCAGCCCGGGGTCAGGGGCTGGGGAAAAACTGTTTTTT. Translated, it gives CASSPGSGAGEKLFF.

This clone was seen a few times. The chain combines TRBV11-2 with TRBJ2-2, with D uncertain. There are 16 residues in the CDR3. In germline, CDR1 is SGHAT, CDR2 FQNNGV. Trimming pared 0 bases from V and 8 bases from J, leaving 16 bases between. The DNA of the CDR3 is TGTGCCAGCAGCTTAGACTCTCGGTGGGGTCGTGGGGAGCTGTTTTTT. Its translation: CASSLDSRWGRGELFF. Using reference TRBV11-2 and TRBJ2-2 for the parts outside the CDR3, the full variable domain is EAGVAQSPRYKIIEKRQSVAFWCNPISGHATLYWYQQILGQGPKLLIQFQNNGVVDDSQLPKDRFSAERLKGVDSTLKIQPAKLEDSAVYLCASSLDSRWGRGELFFGEGSRLTVL.

This clone was seen a few times. The chain carries TRBV11-2 and TRBJ2-7; the D call may be TRBD1 or TRBD2 (5 bases each). This CDR3 has 13 amino acids. In germline, CDR1 is SGHAT, CDR2 FQNNGV. V was pared by 5 bases and J by 5 bases, with 13 bases between. The CDR3, as DNA: TGTGCCAGCAGCCTACGGGACGTACACGAGCAGTACTTC. Translating gives CASSLRDVHEQYF.

This chain joins TRBV5-1 and TRBJ2-5, with TRBD2 identical over 11 bases. The CDR3 contains 15 residues. Germline V gene sequence: CDR1 SGHRS, CDR2 YFSETQ. Trimming removed 3 bases from V and 4 bases from J; junction bases left unmatched: 5. CDR3 coding DNA: TGCGCCAGCAGCTCCGGACTAGCGGGTGGAGAGACCCAGTACTTC. Its translation is CASSSGLAGGETQYF. The whole variable domain, filled in from reference TRBV5-1 and TRBJ2-5, reads KAGVTQTPRYLIKTRGQQVTLSCSPISGHRSVSWYQQTPGQGLQFLFEYFSETQRNKGNFPGRFSGRQFSNSRSEMNVSTLELGDSALYLCASSSGLAGGETQYFGPGTRLLVL.

The gene calls are TRBV5-1 and TRBJ2-7, with 7 positions matching TRBD1. The V gene's germline CDR1 is SGHRS and CDR2 YFSETQ. With 4 bases clipped from V and 4 bases from J, the junction kept 5 bases outside the gene matches. The CDR3 is made up of 13 amino acids. The CDR3 nucleotides read TGCGCCAGCAGCCAAGACAGGGTATACGAGCAGTACTTC. Translating it yields CASSQDRVYEQYF.

The chain employs TRBV19 and TRBJ2-5; 9 bases agree with TRBD2. The CDR3 extends over 15 amino acids. V dropped 5 bases and J dropped 5; count of bases not matched to a gene: 9. Germline CDR1 reads LNHDA; CDR2 reads SQIVND (reference sequence). CDR3 DNA: TGTGCCAGTAGTTTCTTACTAGCGGGTGGGGAGACCCAGTACTTC. It is translated as CASSFLLAGGETQYF.

The chain combines TRBV6-1 with TRBJ1-1; 7 bases fit TRBD1. The CDR3 is 15 amino acids. Germline V lookup: CDR1 MNHNS, CDR2 SASEGT. J lost 1 base, V lost 4 bases, and 6 bases had no gene match. The CDR3 region is CASSARQGPNTEAFF. The CDR3 bases are TGTGCCAGCAGTGCCCGACAGGGACCGAACACTGAAGCTTTCTTT.

The chain is built from TRBV6-1 and TRBJ2-3, with D maybe TRBD1 (8 bases). Looked up from germline, CDR1 is MNHNS and CDR2 is SASEGT. The V end was cut by 5 bases, the J end by 6 bases, with 18 bases between. This CDR3 contains 15 residues. In nucleotides, the CDR3 is TGTGCCAGCAGTCCAGGGGGCGGGGGAATTGATACGCAGTATTTT. Translating gives CASSPGGGGIDTQYF.

This chain uses TRBV18 with TRBJ2-1, with 11 bases fitting TRBD2. V was pared by 2 bases and J by 10 bases, with 10 bases of the junction left unmatched. Germline loops: CDR1 KGHSH, CDR2 LQKENI. The CDR3 runs 16 residues. The CDR3, as DNA: TGTGCCAGCTCACCAACGTTGTGGCTAGCGGGGGGCGAGCAGTTCTTC. Translation: CASSPTLWLAGGEQFF.

The chain employs TRBV7-9 and TRBJ1-6; the match to TRBD1 covers 8 bases. This CDR3 comprises 16 residues. V was clipped by 8 bases and J by 7 bases; unmatched bases: 13. Germline values: CDR1 SEHNR, CDR2 FQNEAQ (reference sequence). The CDR3 DNA sequence: TGTGCCAGCGGACCTCAGGGGGCGGTTGGCAATTCACCCCTCCACTTT. Residues: CASGPQGAVGNSPLHF.

This clone was observed once. The V gene is TRBV5-6, the J gene TRBJ1-5, with TRBD1 identical over 8 bases. Germline V CDR1 and CDR2: SGHDT, YYEEEE. Losses at the gene ends were 2 bases for V and 2 bases for J; bases not matched to a gene: 3. This CDR3 is 15 amino acids long. The CDR3 spells CASSLVDRGNQPQHF. CDR3 coding DNA: TGTGCCAGCAGCTTAGTGGACAGGGGCAATCAGCCCCAGCATTTT. Full variable domain (missing parts from reference TRBV5-6 and TRBJ1-5): DAGVTQSPTHLIKTRGQQVTLRCSPKSGHDTVSWYQQALGQGPQFIFQYYEEEERQRGNFPDRFSGHQFPNYSSELNVNALLLGDSALYLCASSLVDRGNQPQHFGDGTRLSIL.

This clone is medium-sized (0.01 to 0.1%) in the sample. This sequence joins TRBV5-6 and TRBJ1-2; no clear D. CDR1 and CDR2 (germline): SGHDT, YYEEEE. V was clipped by 1 base and J by 8 bases, with 12 bases between them. This CDR3 has 13 amino acids. In nucleotides, the CDR3 is TGTGCCAGCAGCTTGAGGCCAGGAGGGGGCTACACCTTC. It specifies CASSLRPGGGYTF.

The chain carries TRBV19 and TRBJ1-5; D gene uncertain. This CDR3 region has 13 residues. Trimming shortened V by 7 bases and J by 0 bases, and 7 bases separated the two germline ends. CDR1 and CDR2 from the germline V gene are LNHDA and SQIVND (reference sequence). DNA of the CDR3: TGTGCCAGTACGGGTACTAGCAATCAGCCCCAGCATTTT. This encodes CASTGTSNQPQHF.

The chain combines TRBV11-2 with TRBJ2-5, with D possibly TRBD2 on 5 matching bases. The germline gives CDR1 SGHAT, CDR2 FQNNGV. Trimming removed 5 bases from V and 5 bases from J, with 21 bases in between. The CDR3 runs to 16 residues. As DNA, the CDR3 is TGTGCCAGCAGCCCCGGGATAGGGCGAAGGAAGGAGACCCAGTACTTC. Encoded protein: CASSPGIGRRKETQYF.

V usage is TRBV5-1 and J usage is TRBJ1-5; D not certain. Germline V gene sequence: CDR1 SGHRS, CDR2 YFSETQ. With 0 bases removed from V and 3 bases from J, the gap between germline ends came to 16 bases. This CDR3 region has 17 residues. The CDR3 coding sequence is TGCGCCAGCAGCTTGGCCGGCCGGAACGGATACAATCAGCCCCAGCATTTT. Translating gives CASSLAGRNGYNQPQHF.

This clone was seen a handful of times. The gene calls are TRBV18 and TRBJ1-6, with D hard to call. CDR1 is KGHSH, CDR2 LQKENI, per germline. CDR3 length equals 16 residues. V lost 3 bases, J lost 13 bases, and 22 bases lay in between. CDR3 in amino acids: CASSPPGLRVRYPLHF. DNA for the CDR3: TGTGCCAGCTCACCGCCGGGCCTCCGGGTTCGGTATCCCCTCCACTTT.